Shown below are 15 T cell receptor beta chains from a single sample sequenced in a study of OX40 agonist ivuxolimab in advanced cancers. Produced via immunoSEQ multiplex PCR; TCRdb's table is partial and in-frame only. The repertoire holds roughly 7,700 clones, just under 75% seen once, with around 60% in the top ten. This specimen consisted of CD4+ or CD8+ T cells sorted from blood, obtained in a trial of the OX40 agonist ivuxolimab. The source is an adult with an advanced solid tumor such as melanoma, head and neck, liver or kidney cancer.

The CDR3: CASSPPNPRLQETQYF. The DNA for the CDR3 is TGTGCCAGCAGCCCCCCCAACCCACGGCTCCAAGAGACCCAGTACTTC. This chain joins TRBV7-9 and TRBJ2-5; D gene uncertain. The CDR3 has 16 amino acids. Per the germline V gene, CDR1 is SEHNR and CDR2 is FQNEAQ (reference sequence). Deletions cut 5 bases from V and 1 base from J, with 17 bases between.

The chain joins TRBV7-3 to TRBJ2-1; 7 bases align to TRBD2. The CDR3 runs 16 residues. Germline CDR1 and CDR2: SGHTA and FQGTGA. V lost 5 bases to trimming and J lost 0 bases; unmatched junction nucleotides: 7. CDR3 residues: CASSPNSGASYNEQFF. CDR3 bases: TGTGCCAGCAGCCCAAACAGCGGGGCCTCCTACAATGAGCAGTTCTTC. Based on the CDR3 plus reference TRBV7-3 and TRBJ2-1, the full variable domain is GAGVSQTPSNKVTEKGKYVELRCDPISGHTALYWYRQSLGQGPEFLIYFQGTGAADDSGLPNDRFFAVRPEGSVSTLKIQRTERGDSAVYLCASSPNSGASYNEQFFGPGTRLTVL.

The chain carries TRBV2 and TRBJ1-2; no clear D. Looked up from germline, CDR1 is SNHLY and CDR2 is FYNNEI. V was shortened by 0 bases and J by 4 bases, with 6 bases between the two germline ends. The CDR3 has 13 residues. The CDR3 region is CASSEASAYGYTF. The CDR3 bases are TGTGCCAGCAGTGAAGCTTCGGCCTATGGCTACACCTTC.

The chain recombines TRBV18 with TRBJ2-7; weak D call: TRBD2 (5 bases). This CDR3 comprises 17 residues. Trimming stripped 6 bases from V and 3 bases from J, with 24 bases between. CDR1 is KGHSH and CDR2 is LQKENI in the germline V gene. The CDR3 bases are TGTGCCAGCTCGCCTAACATCTTGGGAGAGAGAGGCTACGAGCAGTACTTC. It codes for CASSPNILGERGYEQYF. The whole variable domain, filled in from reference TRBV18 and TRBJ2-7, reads NAGVMQNPRHLVRRRGQEARLRCSPMKGHSHVYWYRQLPEEGLKFMVYLQKENIIDESGMPKERFSAEFPKEGPSILRIQQVVRGDSAAYFCASSPNILGERGYEQYFGPGTRLTVT.

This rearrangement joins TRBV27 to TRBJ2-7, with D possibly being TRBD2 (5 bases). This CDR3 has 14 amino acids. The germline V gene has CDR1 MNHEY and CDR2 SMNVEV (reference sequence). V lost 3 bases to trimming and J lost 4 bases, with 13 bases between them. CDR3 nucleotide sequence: TGTGCCAGCAGTTTGTCCGGGGTAGGTTACGAGCAGTACTTC. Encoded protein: CASSLSGVGYEQYF.

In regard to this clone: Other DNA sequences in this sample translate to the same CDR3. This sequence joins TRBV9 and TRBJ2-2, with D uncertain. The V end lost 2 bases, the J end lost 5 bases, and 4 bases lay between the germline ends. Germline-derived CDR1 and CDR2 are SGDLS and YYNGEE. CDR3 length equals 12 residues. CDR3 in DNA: TGTGCCAGCAGCGTCGGGACCGGGGAGCTGTTTTTT. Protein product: CASSVGTGELFF. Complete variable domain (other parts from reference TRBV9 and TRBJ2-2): DSGVTQTPKHLITATGQRVTLRCSPRSGDLSVYWYQQSLDQGLQFLIQYYNGEERAKGNILERFSAQQFPDLHSELNLSSLELGDSALYFCASSVGTGELFFGEGSRLTVL.

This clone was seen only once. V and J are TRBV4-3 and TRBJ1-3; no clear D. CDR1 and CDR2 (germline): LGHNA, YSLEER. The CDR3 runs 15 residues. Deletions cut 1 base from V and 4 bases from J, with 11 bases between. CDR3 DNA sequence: TGCGCCAGCAGCCAAGCCGTCAGTGGGGGAAACACCATATATTTT. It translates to CASSQAVSGGNTIYF.

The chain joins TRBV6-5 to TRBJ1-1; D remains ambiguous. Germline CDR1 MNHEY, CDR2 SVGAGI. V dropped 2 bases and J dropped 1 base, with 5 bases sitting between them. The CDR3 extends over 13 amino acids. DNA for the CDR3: TGTGCCAGCAGTTACGAGAGGAACACTGAAGCTTTCTTT. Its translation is CASSYERNTEAFF.

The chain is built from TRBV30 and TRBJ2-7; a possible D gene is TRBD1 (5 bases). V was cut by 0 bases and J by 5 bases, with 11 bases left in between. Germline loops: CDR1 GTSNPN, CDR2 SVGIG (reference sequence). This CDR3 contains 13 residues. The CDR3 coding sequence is TGTGCCTGGAGTGTACAAAGGGGCAACGAGCAGTACTTC. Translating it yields CAWSVQRGNEQYF.

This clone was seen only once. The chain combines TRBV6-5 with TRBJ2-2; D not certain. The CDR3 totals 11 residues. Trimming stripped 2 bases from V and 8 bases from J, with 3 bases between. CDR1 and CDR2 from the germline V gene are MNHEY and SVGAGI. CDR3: CASSYAGELFF. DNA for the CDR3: TGTGCCAGCAGTTACGCAGGGGAGCTGTTTTTT.

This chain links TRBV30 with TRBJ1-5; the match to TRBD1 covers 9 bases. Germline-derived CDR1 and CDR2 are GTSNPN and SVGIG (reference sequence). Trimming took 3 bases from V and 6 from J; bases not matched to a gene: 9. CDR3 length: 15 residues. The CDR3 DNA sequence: TGTGCCTGGAGCCGAGGACAGGGGTGGACTCAGCCCCAGCATTTT. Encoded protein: CAWSRGQGWTQPQHF.

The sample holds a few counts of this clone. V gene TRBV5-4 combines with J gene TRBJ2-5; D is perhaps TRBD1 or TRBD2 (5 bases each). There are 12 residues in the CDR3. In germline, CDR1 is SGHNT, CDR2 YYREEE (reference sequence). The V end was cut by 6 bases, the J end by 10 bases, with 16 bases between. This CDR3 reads CASTYRSGIQYF. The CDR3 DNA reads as TGTGCCAGCACCTACAGGTCGGGGATCCAGTACTTC.

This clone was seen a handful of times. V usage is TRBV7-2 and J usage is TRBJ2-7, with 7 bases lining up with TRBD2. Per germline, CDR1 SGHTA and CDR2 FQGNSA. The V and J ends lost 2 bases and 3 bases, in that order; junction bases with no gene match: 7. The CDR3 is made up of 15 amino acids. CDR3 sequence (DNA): TGTGCCAGCAGCTTATTTACCGGGGAGGGCTACGAGCAGTACTTC. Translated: CASSLFTGEGYEQYF.

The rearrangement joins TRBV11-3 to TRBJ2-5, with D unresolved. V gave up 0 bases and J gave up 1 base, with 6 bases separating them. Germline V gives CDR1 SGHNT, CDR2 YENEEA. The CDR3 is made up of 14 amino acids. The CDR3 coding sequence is TGTGCCAGCAGCTTAGAGAACAGCCAAGAGACCCAGTACTTC. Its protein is CASSLENSQETQYF.

The CDR3 loop is CASSLTSGKNNEQFF. In nucleotides, the CDR3 is TGTGCCAGCAGTCTTACTAGCGGGAAAAACAATGAGCAGTTCTTC. J is TRBJ2-1 and V is TRBV7-6; 10 bases fit TRBD2. CDR1 is SGHVS and CDR2 is FNYEAQ in the germline V gene. The length of the CDR3 is 15 residues. V trimming: 6 bases; J trimming: 5 bases; junction bases outside the gene matches: 7.